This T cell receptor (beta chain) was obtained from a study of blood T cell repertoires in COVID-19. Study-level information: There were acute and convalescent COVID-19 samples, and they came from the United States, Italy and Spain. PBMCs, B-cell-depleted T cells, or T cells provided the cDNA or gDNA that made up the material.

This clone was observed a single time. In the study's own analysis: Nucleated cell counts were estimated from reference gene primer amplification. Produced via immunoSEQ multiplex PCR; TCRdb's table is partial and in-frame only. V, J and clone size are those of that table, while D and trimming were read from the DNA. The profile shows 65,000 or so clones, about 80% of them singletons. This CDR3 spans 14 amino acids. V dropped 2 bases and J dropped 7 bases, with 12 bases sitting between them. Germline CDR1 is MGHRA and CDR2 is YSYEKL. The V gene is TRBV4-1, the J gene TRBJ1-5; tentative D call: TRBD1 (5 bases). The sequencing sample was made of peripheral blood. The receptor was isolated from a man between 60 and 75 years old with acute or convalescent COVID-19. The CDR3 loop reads CASSQSGGWQPQHF. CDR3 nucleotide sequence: TGCGCCAGCAGCCAATCGGGGGGTTGGCAGCCCCAGCATTTT.